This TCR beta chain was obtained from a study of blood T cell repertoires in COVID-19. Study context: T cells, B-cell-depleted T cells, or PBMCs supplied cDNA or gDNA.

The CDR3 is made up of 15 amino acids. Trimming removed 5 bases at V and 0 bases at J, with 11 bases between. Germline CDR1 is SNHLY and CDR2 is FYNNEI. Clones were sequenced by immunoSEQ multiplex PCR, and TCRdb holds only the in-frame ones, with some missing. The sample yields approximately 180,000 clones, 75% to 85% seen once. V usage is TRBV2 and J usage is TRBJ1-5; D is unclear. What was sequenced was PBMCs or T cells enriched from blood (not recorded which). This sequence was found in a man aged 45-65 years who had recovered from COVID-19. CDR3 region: CASSRGEISNQPQHF. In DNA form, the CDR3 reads TGTGCCAGCAGTCGTGGAGAAATTAGCAATCAGCCCCAGCATTTT. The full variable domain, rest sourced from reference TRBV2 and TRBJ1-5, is EPEVTQTPSHQVTQMGQEVILRCVPISNHLYFYWYRQILGQKVEFLVSFYNNEISEKSEIFDDQFSVERPDGSNFTLKIRSTKLEDSAMYFCASSRGEISNQPQHFGDGTRLSIL.